This T cell receptor beta chain was retrieved from a study of blood T cell repertoires in COVID-19. Study-level background: Acute and convalescent COVID-19 samples came from the United States, Italy and Spain. PBMCs, B-cell-depleted T cells, or T cells provided the cDNA or gDNA that made up the material.

Original processing notes: Amplifying reference gene primers gave estimates of nucleated cell counts. Sequencing was performed with immunoSEQ multiplex PCR; in TCRdb, only in-frame clones are kept and a portion is missing. D and trimming were read from the DNA, whereas the V and J calls and clone size are those reported in that table. The sample holds over 400,000 clones, 86% seen once. The germline V gene has CDR1 LGHDT and CDR2 YNNKEL (reference sequence). The ends lost 4 bases at V and 4 bases at J; junction bases unmatched: 5. The CDR3 spans 14 residues. The TCR originated in a young woman with active or convalescent COVID-19. The source material was peripheral blood. The chain links TRBV3-1 (or the pseudogene TRBV3-2) to TRBJ1-2, with 8 bases identical to TRBD1. The DNA for the CDR3 is TGTGCCAGCAGCCTCGGACAGGGCCTCTATGGCTACACCTTC. Its protein product is CASSLGQGLYGYTF.